This TCR beta chain was identified during a study of blood T cell repertoires in COVID-19. The overall study: Whether acute or convalescent, the COVID-19 samples came from the United States, Italy and Spain. Sample material is recorded as cDNA or gDNA derived from T cells, B-cell-depleted T cells, or PBMCs.

This CDR3 spans 15 amino acids. Trimming took 4 bases from V and 5 from J, leaving 13 bases between them. CDR1 and CDR2 from the germline V gene are SGHRS and YFSETQ. Sequencing was performed with immunoSEQ multiplex PCR; in TCRdb, only in-frame clones are kept and a portion is missing. Of 150,000 to 200,000 clones in the sample, 80% to 85% were seen once. The sequence derives from a woman aged 25 to 39 with acute or convalescent COVID-19. Sequencing input: peripheral blood. The chain links TRBV5-1 to TRBJ1-6; D is ambiguous. CDR3 DNA: TGCGCCAGCAGCCGAGAGTTTGCGGATAATTCACCCCTCCACTTT. The encoded protein is CASSREFADNSPLHF.